This T cell receptor beta chain was recovered during a study of shared clonotypes between healthy human individuals. As for the study in general: Used for every donor were three CD4 naive, three CD4 memory, two CD8 naive and one CD8 memory plate.

The table lists this clone with many counts. Its antigen remains unidentified. Trimming took 5 bases from V and 0 from J, leaving 13 bases between them. CDR1 and CDR2 (germline): MDHEN, SYDVKM. The CDR3 has 15 residues. Only in-frame clones appear in the TCRdb table, and some are missing; sequencing was by immunoSEQ multiplex PCR. Of some 630,000 clones listed, 72% were seen once; the top ten hold 1.8%. Broader study findings: Across a handful of donors, naive CD4 shared roughly 5%, naive CD8 3% to 3.5%, memory CD4 2.3%, memory CD8 about 0.4%. Researchers found naive subsets generally carried larger estimated richness than memory subsets. What limited the represented genetic and exposure-history diversity was the small number of donors.

Sample: memory CD4+ T cells sorted from blood. Subset of the sample: CD45RA-negative fraction. This TCR came from a woman aged 25 to 39 in good health. V and J are TRBV28 and TRBJ1-1; the D is unclear. CDR3 sequence (DNA): TGTGCCAGCAGTCTTTACGGGCATATGAACACTGAAGCTTTCTTT. Its translation is CASSLYGHMNTEAFF.